The 29 T cell receptor beta chains below come from one sample, sequenced in a study of graft-versus-host responses after intestinal transplantation. Their antigen targets remain unknown. Libraries were prepared by immunoSEQ multiplex PCR; TCRdb keeps only in-frame clonotypes and omits some of them. The repertoire holds over 85,000 clones, with 90% to 95% as singletons. The material was unstimulated CD8+ T cells sorted from spleen or lymph node cells, obtained before intestinal transplant. These receptors were obtained from a human donor who received an intestinal transplant.

This clone was counted only a few times. This chain links TRBV6-1 with TRBJ1-6; 8 bases match TRBD1. The J segment lost 10 bases and the V segment lost 8 bases, leaving 13 bases of the junction unmatched. The CDR3 contains 15 residues. In germline, CDR1 is MNHNS, CDR2 SASEGT. The CDR3 is CASQPRTGSFSPLHF. The CDR3 nucleotides read TGTGCCAGCCAACCGCGGACAGGGAGTTTCTCACCCCTCCACTTT.

This chain uses TRBV27 with TRBJ2-1; 7 nucleotides agree with TRBD2. The CDR3 sequence is 13 residues long. The V and J ends lost 3 bases and 4 bases, in that order; junction bases with no gene match: 0. Germline V gene data show CDR1 as MNHEY and CDR2 as SMNVEV (reference sequence). The chain's CDR3 is CASSLGGYNEQFF. CDR3 bases: TGTGCCAGCAGTTTGGGGGGGTACAATGAGCAGTTCTTC.

J is TRBJ1-1 and V is TRBV6-5; D is perhaps TRBD1 (5 bases). Trimming stripped 6 bases from V and 0 bases from J, with 14 bases between. CDR1 is MNHEY, CDR2 SVGAGI, per germline. This CDR3 has 15 residues. CDR3 sequence reads: CASSLTQGMNTEAFF. The DNA for the CDR3 is TGTGCCAGCAGCTTAACTCAGGGTATGAACACTGAAGCTTTCTTT.

V usage is TRBV5-6 and J usage is TRBJ2-1, with 14 positions matching TRBD2. This CDR3 is 15 amino acids long. After removal of 4 bases from V and 10 bases from J, the junction contained 7 bases not matched to a gene. Germline CDR1 is SGHDT and CDR2 is YYEEEE. The CDR3 DNA follows: TGTGCCAGCAGCATAGGGACTAGCGGGAGTTTAGAGCAGTTCTTC. It is translated as CASSIGTSGSLEQFF.

The chain joins TRBV19 to TRBJ2-2; D not resolved. This CDR3 has 12 amino acids. Per the germline V gene, CDR1 is LNHDA and CDR2 is SQIVND (reference sequence). V lost 4 bases and J lost 7, with 7 bases in between. CDR3: CASSNGNGELFF. CDR3 in DNA: TGTGCCAGTAGTAACGGTAACGGGGAGCTGTTTTTT. Using reference TRBV19 and TRBJ2-2 for the parts outside the CDR3, the full variable domain is DGGITQSPKYLFRKEGQNVTLSCEQNLNHDAMYWYRQDPGQGLRLIYYSQIVNDFQKGDIAEGYSVSREKKESFPLTVTSAQKNPTAFYLCASSNGNGELFFGEGSRLTVL.

The sample holds a few counts of this clone. This CDR3 is CAISDDETGRPEAFF. The CDR3 DNA is TGTGCCATCAGTGATGACGAAACAGGGAGACCTGAAGCTTTCTTT. The rearrangement joins TRBV10-3 to TRBJ1-1; tentative D call: TRBD1 (6 bases). From germline, CDR1 is ENHRY and CDR2 SYGVKD. This CDR3 contains 15 residues. V lost 3 bases, J lost 6 bases, and 17 bases lay in between.

This chain connects TRBV5-6 to TRBJ1-4; 7 bases match TRBD1. With 0 bases clipped from V and 8 bases from J, the junction kept 4 bases outside the gene matches. Germline V gene lookup returns CDR1 SGHDT and CDR2 YYEEEE. The CDR3 length is 14 residues. The DNA for the CDR3 is TGTGCCAGCAGCTTGGGCAGGGGGATAGAAAAACTGTTTTTT. Residues: CASSLGRGIEKLFF. The whole variable domain, filled in from reference TRBV5-6 and TRBJ1-4, reads DAGVTQSPTHLIKTRGQQVTLRCSPKSGHDTVSWYQQALGQGPQFIFQYYEEEERQRGNFPDRFSGHQFPNYSSELNVNALLLGDSALYLCASSLGRGIEKLFFGSGTQLSVL.

CDR3 bases: TGTGCCAGCAGTGATCTAGCGGTCACAGATACGCAGTATTTT. Amino acid sequence: CASSDLAVTDTQYF. V and J are TRBV2 and TRBJ2-3; TRBD2 matches at 7 bases. Germline V lookup: CDR1 SNHLY, CDR2 FYNNEI. The CDR3 is made up of 14 amino acids. V dropped 3 bases and J dropped 2; count of bases not matched to a gene: 2.

The rearrangement links TRBV6-1 to TRBJ1-5, with D unclear. The germline V gene has CDR1 MNHNS and CDR2 SASEGT. The CDR3 totals 19 residues. V lost 1 base to trimming and J lost 1 base, with 20 bases between them. The CDR3 is CASSEGLADIGWSNQPQHF. The CDR3 DNA sequence: TGTGCCAGCAGTGAAGGTTTGGCGGATATCGGATGGAGCAATCAGCCCCAGCATTTT.

V usage is TRBV4-3 and J usage is TRBJ2-2, with TRBD2 matching 7 bases. The V gene's germline CDR1 is LGHNA and CDR2 YSLEER. V gave up 3 bases and J gave up 4 bases; unmatched junction bases: 5. The length of the CDR3 is 15 residues. This CDR3 reads CASSQATGGTGELFF. DNA of the CDR3: TGCGCCAGCAGCCAGGCAACGGGGGGCACCGGGGAGCTGTTTTTT.

The genes are TRBV6-5 and TRBJ2-3, with 9 nucleotides matching TRBD2. CDR1 is MNHEY and CDR2 is SVGAGI in the germline V gene. This CDR3 contains 13 residues. The V gene end was trimmed by 6 bases and the J gene end by 3 bases; junction bases not matched to a gene: 1. The DNA of the CDR3 is TGTGCCAGCAGGGCGGGGGGGACAGATACGCAGTATTTT. It encodes CASRAGGTDTQYF.

The gene calls are TRBV19 and TRBJ1-6; D might be TRBD1 (5 bases). Per germline, CDR1 LNHDA and CDR2 SQIVND (reference sequence). The CDR3 covers 15 residues. V lost 3 bases, J lost 7 bases, and 13 bases lay in between. The CDR3 protein is CASSIVGTLNSPLHF. For the CDR3, the DNA is TGTGCCAGTAGTATTGTAGGGACTTTGAATTCACCCCTCCACTTT.

This clone was observed once. The chain uses TRBV7-9 and TRBJ1-2, with D hard to call. V gave up 4 bases and J gave up 5 bases, with 14 bases separating them. From germline, CDR1 is SEHNR and CDR2 FQNEAQ (reference sequence). This CDR3 has 14 amino acids. The CDR3 DNA is TGTGCCAGCAGCTCCGGTGGCCACAGATATGGCTACACCTTC. It translates to CASSSGGHRYGYTF.

The chain couples TRBV2 to TRBJ2-1; 10 nucleotides align to TRBD2. J gave up 2 bases and V 6 bases, and 4 bases lay outside the gene matches. CDR1 is SNHLY and CDR2 is FYNNEI in the germline V gene. The length of the CDR3 is 15 residues. The CDR3: CASRPGTSAYNEQFF. CDR3 nucleotide sequence: TGTGCCAGCAGACCCGGGACTAGCGCCTACAATGAGCAGTTCTTC. The entire variable domain, with the rest obtained from reference TRBV2 and TRBJ2-1, is as follows: EPEVTQTPSHQVTQMGQEVILRCVPISNHLYFYWYRQILGQKVEFLVSFYNNEISEKSEIFDDQFSVERPDGSNFTLKIRSTKLEDSAMYFCASRPGTSAYNEQFFGPGTRLTVL.

V gene TRBV5-6 combines with J gene TRBJ1-2; 8 bases agree with TRBD1. J was trimmed by 4 bases and V by 4 bases; bases with no gene match: 6. The CDR3 consists of 14 residues. In germline, CDR1 is SGHDT, CDR2 YYEEEE. CDR3 region: CASSPGQGVYGYTF. DNA for the CDR3: TGTGCCAGCAGCCCCGGACAGGGCGTCTATGGCTACACCTTC.

This sequence joins TRBV14 and TRBJ2-6, with a weak D call TRBD1 (5 bases). The CDR3 extends over 16 amino acids. Germline V lookup: CDR1 SGHDN, CDR2 FVKESK. The V gene lost 2 bases and the J gene lost 0 bases, with 8 bases spanning the gap. The CDR3, as DNA: TGTGCCAGCAGCCAATCAGGGCTCTCTGGGGCCAACGTCCTGACTTTC. This encodes CASSQSGLSGANVLTF.

The rearrangement uses TRBV7-2 and TRBJ1-1, with a possible D match to TRBD1 (5 bases). Per germline, CDR1 SGHTA and CDR2 FQGNSA. CDR3 length: 16 residues. Trimming took off 1 base at V and 3 bases at J, with 15 bases between the two ends. The CDR3 bases are TGTGCCAGCAGCTTAGGTAGGGGAAAACGGCACACTGAAGCTTTCTTT. Its protein is CASSLGRGKRHTEAFF.

The chain employs TRBV28 and TRBJ2-3; TRBD1 might be the D (6 bases). The V end was cut by 3 bases, the J end by 3 bases, with 10 bases between. Per the germline V gene, CDR1 is MDHEN and CDR2 is SYDVKM. The CDR3 sequence is 14 residues long. The CDR3 region is CASSFTGITDTQYF. DNA of the CDR3: TGTGCCAGCAGTTTCACAGGGATTACAGATACGCAGTATTTT.

The J gene is TRBJ2-7, the V gene TRBV6-5; 14 nucleotides match TRBD2. This CDR3 contains 16 residues. Germline CDR1 MNHEY, CDR2 SVGAGI. The V gene end was trimmed by 2 bases and the J gene end by 6 bases; junction bases not matched to a gene: 6. Here the CDR3 reads CASSYHGTSGSSEQYF. In nucleotides, the CDR3 is TGTGCCAGCAGTTACCATGGGACTAGCGGGAGCTCCGAGCAGTACTTC.

This chain links TRBV7-9 with TRBJ2-1; D call uncertain. Germline V lookup: CDR1 SEHNR, CDR2 FQNEAQ (reference sequence). The CDR3 loop spans 12 amino acids. V was trimmed by 1 base and J by 10 bases, leaving 8 bases between them. This CDR3 reads CASSLGPREQFF. The CDR3 bases are TGTGCCAGCAGCTTAGGCCCGCGGGAGCAGTTCTTC.

The rearrangement links TRBV27 to TRBJ2-1, with TRBD1 matching 8 bases. In germline, CDR1 is MNHEY, CDR2 SMNVEV (reference sequence). The V and J ends lost 0 bases and 4 bases, in that order; junction bases with no gene match: 2. This CDR3 contains 15 residues. The CDR3 DNA reads TGTGCCAGCAGTTTATCGGGGACAGGTTACAATGAGCAGTTCTTC. It encodes CASSLSGTGYNEQFF.

In the case of this clone: At one end, the junction sequence differs from germline, possibly due to a read error. The rearrangement links TRBV2 to TRBJ1-2; maybe TRBD1 (5 bases). The CDR3 runs to 12 residues. CDR1 and CDR2 (germline): SNHLY, FYNNEI. The DNA of the CDR3 is TGTGCCAGCAGTGAAGCAGGGGCCGATGCTTCCTTC. Its translation is CASSEAGADASF.

The chain carries TRBV4-1 and TRBJ1-3; D may be TRBD1 (5 bases). The V gene's germline CDR1 is MGHRA and CDR2 YSYEKL. The CDR3 extends over 15 amino acids. With 1 base removed from V and 4 bases from J, the gap between germline ends came to 11 bases. The CDR3 region has the DNA TGCGCCAGCAGCCAAGGAAGGGGATCAGGAAACACCATATATTTT. Translation gives CASSQGRGSGNTIYF.

The chain is built from TRBV19 and TRBJ1-2; 7 bases match TRBD1. Germline CDR1 is LNHDA and CDR2 is SQIVND (reference sequence). This CDR3 comprises 14 residues. Unmatched junction bases numbered 5, after V lost 3 bases and J lost 4 bases. The chain's CDR3 is CASSMTGLSYGYTF. CDR3 coding DNA: TGTGCCAGTAGTATGACAGGGCTTTCCTATGGCTACACCTTC.

With respect to this clone: A junction boundary mismatches the germline segment, possibly from a read error. The chain joins TRBV2 to TRBJ2-5; D gene unclear. Germline V gives CDR1 SNHLY, CDR2 FYNNEI. The CDR3 is made up of 12 amino acids. The CDR3 nucleotides are TGTGCCGGCAGTGAAATTCTGGAGACCCAGTACTTC. This gives the protein CAGSEILETQYF.

V and J are TRBV4-1 and TRBJ1-2, with a tentative D call TRBD1 (6 bases). The CDR3 is 15 residues long. The V end lost 0 bases, the J end lost 6 bases, and 14 bases lay between the germline ends. From germline, CDR1 is MGHRA and CDR2 YSYEKL. CDR3 in amino acids: CASSQESGRGNGYTF. DNA of the CDR3: TGCGCCAGCAGCCAAGAAAGTGGCAGGGGCAATGGCTACACCTTC.

V is TRBV9 and J is TRBJ1-2; D gene ambiguous. The CDR3 covers 16 residues. Germline V gives CDR1 SGDLS, CDR2 YYNGEE. The germline V and J ends were trimmed by 0 bases and 8 bases, with 20 bases remaining between them. The CDR3 loop reads CASSVVGSVLGGGYTF. For the CDR3, the DNA is TGTGCCAGCAGCGTAGTCGGGAGCGTCCTCGGAGGAGGCTACACCTTC.

This rearrangement joins TRBV7-9 to TRBJ2-7, with D possibly TRBD2 on 6 matching bases. Deletions cut 2 bases from V and 0 bases from J, with 20 bases between. The CDR3 has 18 residues. From germline, CDR1 is SEHNR and CDR2 FQNEAQ (reference sequence). Here the CDR3 reads CASSLWRDQLIPSYEQYF. DNA for the CDR3: TGTGCCAGCAGCTTATGGCGGGACCAACTAATCCCCTCCTACGAGCAGTACTTC.

The CDR3 here is CASSLFGGGSYEQYF. The CDR3 DNA reads TGTGCCAGCAGCTTGTTTGGCGGGGGCTCCTACGAGCAGTACTTC. This sequence joins TRBV7-9 and TRBJ2-7; 7 bases agree with TRBD2. There are 15 residues in the CDR3. V lost 3 bases, J lost 0 bases, and 5 bases stayed unmatched. Per germline, CDR1 SEHNR and CDR2 FQNEAQ (reference sequence). Complete variable domain (other parts from reference TRBV7-9 and TRBJ2-7): DTGVSQNPRHKITKRGQNVTFRCDPISEHNRLYWYRQTLGQGPEFLTYFQNEAQLEKSRLLSDRFSAERPKGSFSTLEIQRTEQGDSAMYLCASSLFGGGSYEQYFGPGTRLTVT.